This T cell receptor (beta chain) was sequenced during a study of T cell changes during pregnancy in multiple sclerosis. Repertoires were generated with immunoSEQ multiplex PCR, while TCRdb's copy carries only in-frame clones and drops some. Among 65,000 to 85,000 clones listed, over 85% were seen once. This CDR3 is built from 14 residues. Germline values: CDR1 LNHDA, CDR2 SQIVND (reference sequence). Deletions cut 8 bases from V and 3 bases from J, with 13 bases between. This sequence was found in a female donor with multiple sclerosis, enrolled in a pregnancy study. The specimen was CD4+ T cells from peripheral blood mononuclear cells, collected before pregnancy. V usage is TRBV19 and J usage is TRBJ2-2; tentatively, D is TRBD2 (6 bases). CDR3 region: CASRSRGYTGELFF. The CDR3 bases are TGTGCCAGTCGAAGTCGGGGGTACACCGGGGAGCTGTTTTTT.